These 2 T cell receptor beta chains originate from one sample sequenced in a study of cytomegalovirus exposure and HLA in healthy donors. PCR employed 60 Vbeta and 13 Jbeta primers. Profiled with immunoSEQ multiplex PCR; TCRdb holds only in-frame clones, not every one. The sample lists about 150,000 clones, approximately 80% occurring once. The sample consisted of PBMCs. These receptors came from a man between 25 and 39 years old in good health and CMV-seropositive.

This chain uses TRBV10-3 with TRBJ2-1, with a weak D call TRBD2 (5 bases). The ends were cut back, 2 bases at V and 11 bases at J, with 16 bases in the middle. CDR1 ENHRY and CDR2 SYGVKD come from the germline V gene. This CDR3 spans 14 amino acids. As DNA, the CDR3 is TGTGCCATCAGTGAGGGTCTAGCCTTTACAAAGCAGTTCTTC. It codes for CAISEGLAFTKQFF.

The chain combines TRBV19 with TRBJ1-5; 7 positions match TRBD1. CDR3 length: 16 amino acids. CDR1 is LNHDA and CDR2 is SQIVND in the germline V gene (reference sequence). Unmatched junction bases numbered 13, after V lost 8 bases and J lost 3 bases. CDR3 sequence (DNA): TGTGCCAGTCAAAGGTCCGGGACAGCTTCCAATCAGCCCCAGCATTTT. Amino acid sequence: CASQRSGTASNQPQHF.